Detailed here is one T cell receptor (beta chain). Its antigen is still unknown. The data originate from a study of identical twins. With 3 bases clipped from V and 4 bases from J, the junction kept 8 bases outside the gene matches. CDR3 length: 15 residues. Looked up from germline, CDR1 is MNHNS and CDR2 is SASEGT. The study's findings and limits: Models predicted less out-of-frame TCR alpha sharing in monozygotic twins than was found.

Template switching added a universal primer site; cDNA carried unique molecular identifiers. One entry per CDR3 protein results from TCRdb running MiXCR on the 5' RACE reads. Seen here are fewer than 900,000 distinct CDR3 sequences, 15% to 20% observed once, and the top ten hold about an eighth. This sample also belongs to another study, concerning T cells expressing NK-cell markers. That report notes: Underlying the TCR beta repertoires were sorted CD3+CD56+NKG2C+, CD3+CD56+NKG2C- and CD3+CD56-NKG2C+ T cells. A few donors likewise had their CD3+CD56-NKG2C+ fraction led by these clonotypes.

This sequence was found in a woman aged 18-29 years in good health. The V and J genes are TRBV6-1 and TRBJ2-7; 8 bases are a match to TRBD1. Material for sequencing was PBMCs. The CDR3 DNA reads as TGTGCCAGCAGTGACCCGGCAGGGGGCTTGTACGAGCAGTACTTC. Residues: CASSDPAGGLYEQYF.